This TCR beta chain was retrieved from a study of cytomegalovirus exposure and HLA in healthy donors. Study information: There were about 85 million unique TCRs (from HLA-typed donors) in an early data release. Whole-study findings and limits: CMV serostatus was the sole immune exposure data available.

A multiplex PCR was run with 60 Vbeta primers and 13 Jbeta primers. TCRdb keeps only in-frame clones here, not all; method: immunoSEQ multiplex PCR. The sample's table shows about 130,000 clones. The J segment lost 2 bases and the V segment lost 1 base, leaving 7 bases of the junction unmatched. The CDR3 totals 16 residues. The germline gives CDR1 MDHEN, CDR2 SYDVKM. Concerning this clone itself: Its antigen is currently unknown.

This chain uses TRBV28 with TRBJ1-2, with TRBD1 identical over 7 bases. This clonotype was sampled from a man younger than 35 in good health and CMV-seronegative. Sequencing was carried out using PBMCs. The CDR3 coding sequence is TGTGCCAGCAGTTTATTGCGTAGACAGGGAAACTATGGCTACACCTTC. Translating gives CASSLLRRQGNYGYTF.